This T cell receptor beta chain derives from a study of CD8+CD57+ T cells in acquired aplastic anemia. The overall study: Isolated CD4+ and CD8+ cells, once sorted, yielded DNA averaging roughly 3.2 ug. General study findings and limits: Between the patient and control groups, CD8+ Simpson's diversity did not differ significantly. Patients and controls were found to share roughly 31 CD8+ CDR3 sequences.

It was patients with CD8+CD57+ cell expansion by flow cytometry who were chosen for sequencing. Every patient was diagnosed with severe acquired aplastic anemia. Per germline, CDR1 MNHNY and CDR2 SVGAGI (reference sequence). CDR3 length: 13 amino acids. Trimming shortened V by 4 bases and J by 6 bases, and 11 bases separated the two germline ends. This clonotype was detected ten times or more. Its target is not known. TCR beta VDJ and CDR3 were profiled, and genomic DNA was the template. TCRdb called the reads again in MiXCR, with one record for every CDR3 protein. The sample carries over 150,000 distinct CDR3 sequences, 40% to 65% recorded once.

The sequenced sample consisted of sorted CD4+, CD8+, or CD8+CD57+ T cells (not recorded which) from PBMCs. This TCR was recovered from a human donor with aplastic anemia. The chain links TRBV6-6 to TRBJ2-3; no reliable D call. The CDR3 sequence: CASSSTVSDTQYF. DNA of the CDR3: TGTGCCAGCAGTTCCACTGTTAGTGATACGCAGTATTTT.